The next 25 T cell receptor beta chains were all read from a single sample in a study of shared clonotypes between healthy human individuals. This table comes from immunoSEQ multiplex PCR, and its TCRdb copy is limited to in-frame clones, with some not included. The sample shows some 2,500,000 clones, over 85% of them seen only once. The sample was naive CD4+ T cells from PBMCs. Stated subset: CD45RA+ positively selected. All receptors come from a man younger than 35 in good health. Some clones in this sample may be carry-over from other donors' samples.

This clone turned up a few times. The chain combines TRBV5-1 with TRBJ1-1; 9 bases align to TRBD1. The germline gives CDR1 SGHRS, CDR2 YFSETQ. The CDR3 length is 14 residues. V trimming: 4 bases; J trimming: 5 bases; junction bases outside the gene matches: 6. The CDR3 sequence is CASSRGTGKTEAFF. CDR3 sequence (DNA): TGCGCCAGCAGCCGTGGGACAGGGAAGACTGAAGCTTTCTTT.

V and J are TRBV7-9 and TRBJ1-3, with D unclear. This CDR3 spans 13 amino acids. V dropped 3 bases and J dropped 6 bases, with 9 bases sitting between them. Germline CDR1 SEHNR, CDR2 FQNEAQ (reference sequence). The CDR3 DNA follows: TGTGCCAGCAGCTTGTCCTGGCAAAACACCATATATTTT. Protein sequence: CASSLSWQNTIYF.

The chain uses TRBV18 and TRBJ2-7, with TRBD2 as a possible D gene (5 bases). Germline values: CDR1 KGHSH, CDR2 LQKENI. The CDR3 is 13 residues long. DNA for the CDR3: TGTGCCAGCTCACCATTGGCGAGGGAGAGGCTTTTGGTC. Residues: CASSPLARERLLV.

This chain connects TRBV28 to TRBJ1-5, with no clear D. The V end was cut by 6 bases, the J end by 3 bases, with 9 bases between. Germline CDR1 and CDR2: MDHEN and SYDVKM. CDR3 length: 13 residues. Here the CDR3 reads CASSPDPNQPQHF. In DNA form, the CDR3 reads TGTGCCAGCAGCCCGGACCCCAATCAGCCCCAGCATTTT. Full variable domain (outside the CDR3, taken from reference TRBV28 and TRBJ1-5): DVKVTQSSRYLVKRTGEKVFLECVQDMDHENMFWYRQDPGLGLRLIYFSYDVKMKEKGDIPEGYSVSREKKERFSLILESASTNQTSMYLCASSPDPNQPQHFGDGTRLSIL.

This clone was detected once. The chain recombines TRBV29-1 with TRBJ2-3; 9 bases align to TRBD2. Per the germline V gene, CDR1 is SQVTM and CDR2 is ANQGSEA. V gave up 4 bases and J gave up 0 bases; unmatched junction bases: 2. The CDR3 extends over 14 amino acids. CDR3 residues: CSVGLAESTDTQYF. The CDR3, as DNA: TGCAGCGTTGGACTAGCGGAGAGCACAGATACGCAGTATTTT.

The chain employs TRBV27 and TRBJ2-1; 8 bases fit TRBD2. Per the germline V gene, CDR1 is MNHEY and CDR2 is SMNVEV (reference sequence). This CDR3 has 14 amino acids. Trimming at V came to 5 bases and at J to 4 bases, leaving 4 bases not matched to a gene. Here the CDR3 reads CASSRLATYNEQFF. The DNA of the CDR3 is TGTGCCAGCAGTCGACTAGCGACATACAATGAGCAGTTCTTC.

V and J are TRBV7-2 and TRBJ2-1; D is unresolved. Germline values: CDR1 SGHTA, CDR2 FQGNSA. V lost 2 bases and J 5 bases, leaving 13 bases between the germline ends. The CDR3 totals 15 residues. The CDR3 nucleotides read TGTGCCAGCAGCTTACTGTCTTCCCGCAACAATGAGCAGTTCTTC. Protein product: CASSLLSSRNNEQFF.

This chain connects TRBV2 to TRBJ2-7, with D perhaps assigned TRBD1 or TRBD2 (5 bases each). The germline gives CDR1 SNHLY, CDR2 FYNNEI. V lost 7 bases to trimming and J lost 6 bases, with 19 bases between them. This CDR3 has 14 amino acids. In DNA form, the CDR3 reads TGTGCCAGCACTTGGGACCACGTTAATCTCGAGCAGTACTTC. As protein: CASTWDHVNLEQYF.

Turning to this clone: One end of the junction fails to match germline, which may point to a read error. The rearrangement joins TRBV20-1 to TRBJ1-2; 7 bases map to TRBD1. There are 11 residues in the CDR3. CDR1 is DFQATT, CDR2 SNEGSKA, per germline (reference sequence). The CDR3 sequence: CSARDRAKQGF. DNA of the CDR3: TGCAGTGCGAGAGACAGGGCGAAACAAGGGTTC.

The chain employs TRBV10-3 and TRBJ1-1, with 9 bases lining up with TRBD1. The CDR3 runs to 13 residues. Germline CDR1 and CDR2: ENHRY and SYGVKD. With V trimmed by 10 bases and J by 5 bases, 8 bases remained unmatched. The CDR3 is CATSGQGSTEAFF. CDR3 sequence (DNA): TGTGCCACGTCGGGACAGGGATCTACTGAAGCTTTCTTT.

The chain carries TRBV30 and TRBJ1-5, with 10 bases identical to TRBD1. The CDR3 covers 14 residues. Germline loops: CDR1 GTSNPN, CDR2 SVGIG (reference sequence). V lost 3 bases and J lost 3; bases outside the gene matches: 2. The CDR3 nucleotides read TGTGCCTGGAGGGGACAGGGGCCCAATCAGCCCCAGCATTTT. The encoded protein is CAWRGQGPNQPQHF.

The chain uses TRBV7-8 and TRBJ2-1; 13 nucleotides agree with TRBD2. Trimming removed 10 bases from V and 7 bases from J; junction bases left unmatched: 7. Germline CDR1 reads SGHVS; CDR2 reads FQNEAQ. CDR3 size: 14 residues. The CDR3 protein is CATTRTSGRNEQFF. The CDR3 bases are TGTGCCACCACCCGGACTAGCGGGAGAAATGAGCAGTTCTTC.

The chain couples TRBV6-5 to TRBJ2-5, with TRBD2 matching over 13 bases. CDR3 length equals 15 residues. With V trimmed by 2 bases and J by 11 bases, 8 bases remained unmatched. Germline-derived CDR1 and CDR2 are MNHEY and SVGAGI. This CDR3 reads CASSYGGLAGAEQYF. The DNA for the CDR3 is TGTGCCAGCAGTTACGGAGGACTAGCGGGAGCTGAGCAGTACTTC.

The chain couples TRBV6-1 to TRBJ2-1, with D possibly TRBD2 on 6 matching bases. Germline V gene sequence: CDR1 MNHNS, CDR2 SASEGT. Between the trimmed V and J ends, which lost 8 bases and 8 bases, there was a span of 16 bases. The CDR3 covers 13 residues. The CDR3 DNA reads TGTGCCAGCGACCGTCGAGGAGGGGATGAGCAGTTCTTC. Its protein is CASDRRGGDEQFF.

The chain is built from TRBV7-2 and TRBJ1-2; 9 nucleotides match TRBD1. The germline V gene encodes CDR1 SGHTA and CDR2 FQGNSA. After removal of 5 bases from V and 2 bases from J, the junction contained 3 bases not matched to a gene. This CDR3 has 14 residues. For the CDR3, the DNA is TGTGCCAGCAGCGCGGGACAGGGAAACTATGGCTACACCTTC. Protein: CASSAGQGNYGYTF.

This chain joins TRBV28 and TRBJ2-3; 7 nucleotides agree with TRBD1. J gave up 3 bases and V 5 bases, and 5 bases lay outside the gene matches. CDR3 length equals 14 residues. Per germline, CDR1 MDHEN and CDR2 SYDVKM. CDR3 protein: CASSRGRRTDTQYF. As DNA, the CDR3 is TGTGCCAGCAGTAGGGGGCGCAGGACAGATACGCAGTATTTT.

The chain links TRBV5-8 to TRBJ2-7; D uncertain. V lost 5 bases and J lost 0, with 12 bases in between. CDR1 and CDR2 from the germline V gene are SGHTS and YDEGEE. CDR3 size: 14 residues. CDR3 sequence: CASSRRLSSYEQYF. In nucleotides, the CDR3 is TGTGCCAGCAGTCGGCGACTGAGCTCCTACGAGCAGTACTTC.

V is TRBV19 and J is TRBJ2-1; 11 nucleotides align to TRBD2. Germline trimming cut 6 bases from V and 8 bases from J; bases unmatched to any gene: 12. CDR1 LNHDA and CDR2 SQIVND come from the germline V gene (reference sequence). CDR3 length: 16 residues. The CDR3 spells CASRRLAGGPVHEQFF. The CDR3 DNA follows: TGTGCCAGTAGGAGATTAGCGGGAGGGCCGGTCCATGAGCAGTTCTTC.

The CDR3 DNA reads as TGTGCCAGCAGTCAACTCCCGAGCTCCTACAATGAGCAGTTCTTC. Translation gives CASSQLPSSYNEQFF. The chain combines TRBV7-3 with TRBJ2-1; D remains ambiguous. This CDR3 region has 15 residues. Trimming pared 6 bases from V and 0 bases from J, leaving 12 bases between. Germline V lookup: CDR1 SGHTA, CDR2 FQGTGA.

V and J are TRBV4-1 and TRBJ1-3; maybe TRBD1 (6 bases). Per the germline V gene, CDR1 is MGHRA and CDR2 is YSYEKL. Trimming pared 1 base from V and 2 bases from J, leaving 9 bases between. This CDR3 region has 15 residues. The CDR3: CASSQGTVTGNTIYF. The CDR3 bases are TGCGCCAGCAGCCAAGGGACAGTTACTGGAAACACCATATATTTT.

The chain has TRBV5-1 and TRBJ2-5, with 9 bases lining up with TRBD1. Germline V gene data show CDR1 as SGHRS and CDR2 as YFSETQ. This CDR3 has 15 amino acids. J gave up 5 bases and V 5 bases, and 10 bases lay outside the gene matches. In DNA, the CDR3 is TGCGCCAGCAGGGCCCCGGGACAGGGTGGGGAGACCCAGTACTTC. Protein: CASRAPGQGGETQYF.

The rearrangement links TRBV5-1 to TRBJ2-7; 7 nucleotides match TRBD1. This CDR3 region has 13 residues. Germline trimming cut 7 bases from V and 0 bases from J; bases unmatched to any gene: 4. Germline loops: CDR1 SGHRS, CDR2 YFSETQ. The CDR3 loop reads CASARDSSYEQYF. As DNA, the CDR3 is TGCGCCAGCGCCCGGGACAGCTCCTACGAGCAGTACTTC.

This clone was found a few times. V gene TRBV18 combines with J gene TRBJ1-2, with 9 bases matching TRBD1. V lost 4 bases to trimming and J lost 7 bases; unmatched junction nucleotides: 7. The CDR3 covers 14 residues. The germline V gene encodes CDR1 KGHSH and CDR2 LQKENI. This CDR3 reads CASSHRDREGGYTF. The CDR3 DNA reads TGTGCCAGCTCACACCGGGACAGGGAAGGTGGCTACACCTTC.

The rearrangement uses TRBV14 and TRBJ2-5, with D possibly being TRBD1 or TRBD2 (7 bases each). Trimming stripped 5 bases from V and 7 bases from J, with 20 bases between. Germline CDR1 and CDR2: SGHDN and FVKESK. This CDR3 contains 15 residues. CDR3: CASSKGALADVTQYF. The CDR3, as DNA: TGTGCCAGCAGCAAGGGGGCCCTAGCGGACGTGACCCAGTACTTC.

The chain recombines TRBV29-1 with TRBJ1-2; 7 bases are shared with TRBD1. V shed 7 bases and J 8 bases; nucleotides not matched to a gene: 13. The CDR3 runs 13 residues. CDR1 is SQVTM and CDR2 is ANQGSEA in the germline V gene. The chain's CDR3 is CSGRRPGGLGYTF. CDR3 DNA: TGCAGCGGGAGGCGGCCAGGGGGTTTAGGCTACACCTTC. Supplemented by reference TRBV29-1 and TRBJ1-2, the full variable domain reads SAVISQKPSRDICQRGTSLTIQCQVDSQVTMMFWYRQQPGQSLTLIATANQGSEATYESGFVIDKFPISRPNLTFSTLTVSNMSPEDSSIYLCSGRRPGGLGYTFGSGTRLTVV.